Each of the 13 T cell receptor beta chains below was sequenced from the same sample in a study of T cell clones after liver transplantation (dated by TCRdb to the late 2010s). Receptor amplification or capture employed the immunoSEQ multiplex PCR assay. TCRdb obtained this table from immuneACCESS and retained in-frame rearrangements with V and J assigned. These tables miss some clones; where compared with another copy, unresolved V genes account for less than half of the shortfall, and the remainder is unexplained. The sample includes some 57,000 clones, with 60% to 80% observed a single time. Clones ranked in the top ten supply around 8.9% of the sample. Sequencing used CD4+ T cells from blood, obtained at the 22-month timepoint. The source is a human patient who received a liver transplant. After a transplant, some T cells may be the graft donor's own cells.

To note about this clone: A read error may explain this, as a much larger clone is one base away. The rearrangement joins TRBV6-5 to TRBJ1-3; the match to TRBD1 covers 9 bases. This CDR3 comprises 16 residues. V lost 0 bases and J lost 4; bases outside the gene matches: 4. Germline loops: CDR1 MNHEY, CDR2 SVGAGI. The CDR3: CASSYSGQGFGNTIYF. The CDR3 DNA is TGTGCCAGCAGTTACTCGGGACAGGGCTTCGGAAACACCATATATTTT.

The CDR3 nucleotides read TGTGCCAGCAGCGACAAGCGGGGGGGCTTCAATGAGCAGTTCTTC. Amino acid sequence: CASSDKRGGFNEQFF. The chain carries TRBV27 and TRBJ2-1, with TRBD2 matching over 10 bases. This CDR3 contains 15 residues. V shed 6 bases and J 6 bases; nucleotides not matched to a gene: 8. Germline V gene data show CDR1 as MNHEY and CDR2 as SMNVEV (reference sequence).

V usage is TRBV6-1 and J usage is TRBJ2-7; D may be TRBD1 or TRBD2 (6 bases each). Trimming cost V 3 bases and J 7 bases, with 13 bases left between them. This CDR3 comprises 13 residues. Germline values: CDR1 MNHNS, CDR2 SASEGT. This CDR3 reads CASSEVGGREQYF. The CDR3 nucleotides are TGTGCCAGCAGTGAGGTCGGGGGCCGAGAGCAGTACTTC.

The genes are TRBV7-9 and TRBJ1-1; no firm D call. CDR1 is SEHNR, CDR2 FQNEAQ, per germline (reference sequence). V dropped 0 bases and J dropped 6 bases, with 8 bases sitting between them. CDR3 length equals 13 residues. The CDR3, as DNA: TGTGCCAGCAGCTTAGCGGGCCCAGCTGAAGCTTTCTTT. Its protein is CASSLAGPAEAFF.

This clone was recorded a few times. The CDR3 loop is CASSLYSGQRTYNEQFF. CDR3 coding DNA: TGTGCCAGCAGTTTATATTCGGGACAGCGGACCTACAATGAGCAGTTCTTC. The chain employs TRBV28 and TRBJ2-1; 7 nucleotides match TRBD1. This CDR3 comprises 17 residues. The germline V gene has CDR1 MDHEN and CDR2 SYDVKM. J lost 2 bases, V lost 1 base, and 8 bases had no gene match. The full variable domain, its missing parts supplied by reference TRBV28 and TRBJ2-1, is DVKVTQSSRYLVKRTGEKVFLECVQDMDHENMFWYRQDPGLGLRLIYFSYDVKMKEKGDIPEGYSVSREKKERFSLILESASTNQTSMYLCASSLYSGQRTYNEQFFGPGTRLTVL.

The V gene is TRBV14, the J gene TRBJ2-2, with 7 bases that match TRBD2. In germline, CDR1 is SGHDN, CDR2 FVKESK. The trim removed 5 bases at V and 1 base at J, leaving 10 bases unmatched. This CDR3 spans 17 amino acids. The CDR3 spells CASSARGLVGNTGELFF. DNA of the CDR3: TGTGCCAGCAGCGCACGTGGACTAGTCGGGAACACCGGGGAGCTGTTTTTT.

This clone occurred a few times. The chain employs TRBV5-4 and TRBJ1-2; no clear D gene. Trimming removed 1 base at V and 7 bases at J, with 14 bases between. Looked up from germline, CDR1 is SGHNT and CDR2 is YYREEE (reference sequence). This CDR3 comprises 14 residues. DNA of the CDR3: TGTGCCAGCAGCTTGTCGCTTTTAGGCGGTGGCTACACCTTC. It is translated as CASSLSLLGGGYTF.

The gene calls are TRBV10-3 and TRBJ2-3; D is perhaps TRBD1 (6 bases). V lost 10 bases, J lost 3 bases, and 17 bases lay in between. The CDR3 totals 14 residues. CDR1 and CDR2 (germline): ENHRY, SYGVKD. The CDR3 spells CASASGAGTDTQYF. CDR3 in DNA: TGTGCCAGTGCATCAGGGGCAGGAACAGATACGCAGTATTTT.

The chain employs TRBV28 and TRBJ1-3, with TRBD1 matching over 8 bases. Trimming at V came to 3 bases and at J to 3 bases, leaving 7 bases not matched to a gene. CDR3 length: 16 amino acids. Per the germline V gene, CDR1 is MDHEN and CDR2 is SYDVKM. Written as DNA, the CDR3 is TGTGCCAGCAGTTTCGACCCGACAGGGGTTGGAAACACCATATATTTT. This translates into CASSFDPTGVGNTIYF. The full variable domain, rest sourced from reference TRBV28 and TRBJ1-3, is DVKVTQSSRYLVKRTGEKVFLECVQDMDHENMFWYRQDPGLGLRLIYFSYDVKMKEKGDIPEGYSVSREKKERFSLILESASTNQTSMYLCASSFDPTGVGNTIYFGEGSWLTVV.

This clone was observed a few times. The gene calls are TRBV28 and TRBJ1-2; 10 nucleotides agree with TRBD1. J lost 1 base, V lost 4 bases, and 6 bases had no gene match. CDR3 length equals 16 residues. Germline-derived CDR1 and CDR2 are MDHEN and SYDVKM. CDR3 nucleotide sequence: TGTGCCAGCAGTTCACCGGGACAGGGGAATAACTATGGCTACACCTTC. It translates to CASSSPGQGNNYGYTF.

The chain carries TRBV29-1 and TRBJ1-1; no clear D gene. There are 13 residues in the CDR3. The germline V and J ends were trimmed by 7 bases and 2 bases, with 14 bases remaining between them. Germline CDR1 reads SQVTM; CDR2 reads ANQGSEA. CDR3 residues: CSGVESPNTEAFF. CDR3 sequence (DNA): TGCAGCGGCGTAGAGAGTCCCAACACTGAAGCTTTCTTT. Full variable domain (rest looked up from reference TRBV29-1 and TRBJ1-1): SAVISQKPSRDICQRGTSLTIQCQVDSQVTMMFWYRQQPGQSLTLIATANQGSEATYESGFVIDKFPISRPNLTFSTLTVSNMSPEDSSIYLCSGVESPNTEAFFGQGTRLTVV.

The V call is TRBV7-9, the J call TRBJ2-7; perhaps TRBD1 as D (5 bases). Germline CDR1 reads SEHNR; CDR2 reads FQNEAQ (reference sequence). There are 13 residues in the CDR3. The germline V and J ends were trimmed by 5 bases and 2 bases, with 10 bases remaining between them. CDR3 nucleotide sequence: TGTGCCAGCAGCCGCAGGGCCACCTACGAGCAGTACTTC. Its protein product is CASSRRATYEQYF.

Sample share makes this clone medium-sized. The genes are TRBV11-2 and TRBJ1-5; 8 bases agree with TRBD1. J lost 3 bases, V lost 7 bases, and 2 bases had no gene match. Germline CDR1 SGHAT, CDR2 FQNNGV. The CDR3 runs to 13 residues. The CDR3 spells CASNRGFNQPQHF. The CDR3 coding sequence is TGTGCCAGCAACAGGGGGTTCAATCAGCCCCAGCATTTT.